This T cell receptor (beta chain) was observed in a study of T cell responses to AZD1222 COVID-19 vaccine. The wider study: Some second doses came at about 4 weeks and others at about 12 weeks; these were pooled.

General study findings and limits: Repertoire samples came only from after the peak T cell response. Once two AZD1222 doses were given, Spike-specific TCR breadth and depth went up.

As concerns this clone: Its cognate antigen is unknown.

Germline values: CDR1 LGHDT, CDR2 YNNKEL (reference sequence). Trimming stripped 5 bases from V and 1 base from J, with 13 bases between. The CDR3 extends over 15 amino acids. Libraries were prepared by immunoSEQ multiplex PCR; TCRdb keeps only in-frame clonotypes and omits some of them. The sample holds about 97,000 clones, approximately 86% seen once. The sample here was peripheral blood, taken on day 0 of AZD1222 vaccination. This TCR came from an adult in good health. This chain joins TRBV3-1 (or the pseudogene TRBV3-2) and TRBJ2-3, with D perhaps TRBD2 (6 bases). Here the CDR3 DNA reads TGTGCCAGCAGCACGCAAGCGGGTGGCACAGATACGCAGTATTTT. Its translation is CASSTQAGGTDTQYF.